What follows describes a single T cell receptor beta chain. What it recognizes is unknown. This specimen comes from a study of Tregs in tolerant kidney transplant recipients. Study-level results: The most relevant donor-specific Treg TCRbeta repertoire apparently came from expansion with activated donor B cells. Few patients were studied, so findings need validation in larger groups.

Mixed chimerism was transient after nonmyeloablative marrow transplants from related graft donors. Unstimulated Tregs (CD4+CD25+CD127-) and CD4+CD25- non-Tregs were sorted from PBMCs. Trimming left V 8 bases short and J 0 bases short, with 21 bases between. The CDR3 consists of 17 residues. CDR1 and CDR2 (germline): SGHTA, FQGTGA. TCRdb's copy holds only in-frame clones and misses some; the assay was immunoSEQ multiplex PCR. The sample comprises tens of thousands of clones, under 95% of which are singletons, and about 1.5% rests with the top ten. This TCR was recovered from a human patient who received a combined kidney and bone marrow transplant. Some of the T cells may derive from the graft donor. V is TRBV7-3 and J is TRBJ2-3, with a weak D call TRBD1 (5 bases). The source material was CD4+ T cells from blood (PBMCs), sampled 12 months after the transplant. The CDR3 protein is CASAKNPQGTSTDTQYF. The CDR3 coding sequence is TGTGCCAGCGCTAAAAACCCCCAGGGTACTAGCACAGATACGCAGTATTTT.